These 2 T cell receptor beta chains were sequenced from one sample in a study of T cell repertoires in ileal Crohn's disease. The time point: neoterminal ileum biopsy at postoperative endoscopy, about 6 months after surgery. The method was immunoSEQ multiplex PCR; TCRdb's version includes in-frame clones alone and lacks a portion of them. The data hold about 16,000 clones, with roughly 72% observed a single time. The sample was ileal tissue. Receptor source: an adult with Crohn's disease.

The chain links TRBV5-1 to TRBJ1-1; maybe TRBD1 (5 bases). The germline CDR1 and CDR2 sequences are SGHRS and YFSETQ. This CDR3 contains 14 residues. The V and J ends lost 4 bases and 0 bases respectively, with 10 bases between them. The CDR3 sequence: CASSRDSMNTEAFF. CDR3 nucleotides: TGCGCCAGCAGCCGGGACTCAATGAACACTGAAGCTTTCTTT.

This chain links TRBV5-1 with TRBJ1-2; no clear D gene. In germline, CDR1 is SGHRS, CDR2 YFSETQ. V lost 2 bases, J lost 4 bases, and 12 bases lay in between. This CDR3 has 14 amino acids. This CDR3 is CASSLEGLGYGYTF. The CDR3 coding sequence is TGCGCCAGCAGCTTAGAGGGCCTTGGCTATGGCTACACCTTC.